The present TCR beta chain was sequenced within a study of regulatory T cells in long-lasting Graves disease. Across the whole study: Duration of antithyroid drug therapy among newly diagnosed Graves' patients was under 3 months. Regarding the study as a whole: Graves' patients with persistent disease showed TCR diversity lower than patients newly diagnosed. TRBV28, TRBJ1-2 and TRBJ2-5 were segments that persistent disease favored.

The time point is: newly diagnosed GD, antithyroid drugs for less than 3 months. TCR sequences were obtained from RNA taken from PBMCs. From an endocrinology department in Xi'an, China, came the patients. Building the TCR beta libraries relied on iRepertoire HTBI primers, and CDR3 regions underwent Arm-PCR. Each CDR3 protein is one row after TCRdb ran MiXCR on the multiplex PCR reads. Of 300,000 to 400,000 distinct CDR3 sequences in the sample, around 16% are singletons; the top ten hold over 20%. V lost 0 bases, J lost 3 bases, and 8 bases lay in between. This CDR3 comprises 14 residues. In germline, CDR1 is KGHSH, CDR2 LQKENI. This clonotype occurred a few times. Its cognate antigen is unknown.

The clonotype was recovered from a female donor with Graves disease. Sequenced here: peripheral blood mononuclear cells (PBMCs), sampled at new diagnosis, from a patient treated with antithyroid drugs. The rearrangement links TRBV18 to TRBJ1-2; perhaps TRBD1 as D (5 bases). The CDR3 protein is CASSPPEGDYGYTF. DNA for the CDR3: TGTGCCAGCTCACCACCGGAAGGGGACTATGGCTACACCTTC.